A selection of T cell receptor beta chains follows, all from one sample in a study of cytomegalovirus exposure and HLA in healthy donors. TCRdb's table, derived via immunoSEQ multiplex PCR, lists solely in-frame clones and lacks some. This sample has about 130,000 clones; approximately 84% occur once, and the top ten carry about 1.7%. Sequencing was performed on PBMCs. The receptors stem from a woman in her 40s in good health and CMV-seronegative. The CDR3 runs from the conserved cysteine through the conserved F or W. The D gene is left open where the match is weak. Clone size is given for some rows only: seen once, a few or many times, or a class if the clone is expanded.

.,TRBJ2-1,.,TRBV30,TGTGCCTGGAGTGTAGTACAGTACAATGAGCAGTTCTTC,CAWSVVQYNEQFF
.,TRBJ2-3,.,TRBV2,TGTGCCAGCAGTCGGGACTCCAGCACAGATACGCAGTATTTT,CASSRDSSTDTQYF
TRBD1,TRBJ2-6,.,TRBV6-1,TGTGCCAGCAGTGGACAGGGATCTGGGGCCAACGGCCTGACTTTC,CASSGQGSGANGLTF
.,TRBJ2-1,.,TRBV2,TGTGCCAGCAGTGTCGGTAGCGGTTTCAATGAGCAGTTCTTC,CASSVGSGFNEQFF
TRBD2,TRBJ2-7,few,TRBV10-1,TGCGCCAGCAGTGAGAGGCGGGAGGGCCAACGGTACTTC,CASSERREGQRYF
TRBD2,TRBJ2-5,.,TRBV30,TGTGCCTGGAAGGGTTGGCGGGAGGGGGCAGAGACCCAGTACTTC,CAWKGWREGAETQYF
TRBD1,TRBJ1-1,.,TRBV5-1,TGCGCCAGCACCTGGACAGGGGGCGGAACTGAAGCTTTCTTT,CASTWTGGGTEAFF
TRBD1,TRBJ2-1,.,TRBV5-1,TGCGCCAGCAGCTTGGTCCAGGGGGCGGCCAATGAGCAGTTCTTC,CASSLVQGAANEQFF
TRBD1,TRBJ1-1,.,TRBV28,TGTGCCAGCAGTATGAGACAGGGCGGGTCAGGTGAAGCTTTCTTT,CASSMRQGGSGEAFF
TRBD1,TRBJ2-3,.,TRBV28,TGTGCCAGCAGTTTATCTCATCAGGGGACAGACACAGATACGCAGTATTTT,CASSLSHQGTDTDTQYF
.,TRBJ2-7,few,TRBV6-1,TGTGCCAGCAGTTATGCCCAGATGAACGAGCAGTACTTC,CASSYAQMNEQYF
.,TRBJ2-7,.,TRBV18,TGTGCCAGCTCAGCAACTTGGGAACCCTCGGGGGAGCAGTACTTC,CASSATWEPSGEQYF
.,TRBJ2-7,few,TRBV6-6,TGTGCCAGCAGTTACGTCCCAGCGGCGGGAGAGCAGTACTTC,CASSYVPAAGEQYF
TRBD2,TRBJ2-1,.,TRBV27,TGTGCCAGCGGGTTGGCGGGAGGGGGTGATGAGCAGTTCTTC,CASGLAGGGDEQFF
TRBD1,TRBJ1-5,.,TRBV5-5,TGTGCCAGCAGCTGGACAGGCGATCAGCCCCAGCATTTT,CASSWTGDQPQHF
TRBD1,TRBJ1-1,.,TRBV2,TGTGCCAGCAAGACAGGGAACGGGAACACTGAAGCTTTCTTT,CASKTGNGNTEAFF
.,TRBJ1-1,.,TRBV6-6,TGTGCCATTAAGAGGGAGGGGAACACTGAAGCTTTCTTT,CAIKREGNTEAFF
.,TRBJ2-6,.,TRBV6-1,TGTGCCAGCAGAACCCGTGGGTCTGGGGCCAACGGCCTGACTTTC,CASRTRGSGANGLTF
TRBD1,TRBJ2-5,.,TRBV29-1,TGCAGCGTTATCCGGGACAGGGACCTACCGGCCCAGTACTTC,CSVIRDRDLPAQYF
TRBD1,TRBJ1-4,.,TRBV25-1,TGTGCCAGCAGCGCCGGGACAGGAAAAAGGGGGAATGAAAAACTGTTTTTT,CASSAGTGKRGNEKLFF
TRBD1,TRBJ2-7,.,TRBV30,TGTGCCCACAGGGGGTCCAGCTCCTACGAGCAGTACTTC,CAHRGSSSYEQYF
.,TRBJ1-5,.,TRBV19,TGTGCCAGTAGTTGGACTTCAAGGGTACAGACCCAGCATTTT,CASSWTSRVQTQHF